The present T cell receptor (beta chain) was sequenced within a study of blood T cell repertoires in COVID-19. Study background: In each case, the material was cDNA or gDNA derived from T cells, B-cell-depleted T cells, or PBMCs.

Trimming cost V 2 bases and J 11 bases, with 9 bases left between them. CDR1 is SNHLY, CDR2 FYNNEI, per germline. CDR3 length: 12 residues. All enrollees were about 18 to 100 years old and from roughly 22 US areas. In assigning cohorts, the study relied on participant-reported clinical history. The recovered donors of Cohort 3 showed two negative PCRs, clearance, or symptom resolution. Sequencing was performed with immunoSEQ multiplex PCR; in TCRdb, only in-frame clones are kept and a portion is missing. The sample gives 200,000 to 250,000 clones, around 80% of which show up once; roughly 1.8% is in the top ten.

This chain links TRBV2 with TRBJ1-4, with D uncertain. Sequenced input: PBMCs or T cells enriched from blood (not recorded which). This clonotype was obtained from a man in his sixties who had recovered from COVID-19. Here the CDR3 reads CASSEIVRKLFF. Written as DNA, the CDR3 is TGTGCCAGCAGTGAAATTGTACGGAAACTGTTTTTT. Full variable domain (outside the CDR3, taken from reference TRBV2 and TRBJ1-4): EPEVTQTPSHQVTQMGQEVILRCVPISNHLYFYWYRQILGQKVEFLVSFYNNEISEKSEIFDDQFSVERPDGSNFTLKIRSTKLEDSAMYFCASSEIVRKLFFGSGTQLSVL.